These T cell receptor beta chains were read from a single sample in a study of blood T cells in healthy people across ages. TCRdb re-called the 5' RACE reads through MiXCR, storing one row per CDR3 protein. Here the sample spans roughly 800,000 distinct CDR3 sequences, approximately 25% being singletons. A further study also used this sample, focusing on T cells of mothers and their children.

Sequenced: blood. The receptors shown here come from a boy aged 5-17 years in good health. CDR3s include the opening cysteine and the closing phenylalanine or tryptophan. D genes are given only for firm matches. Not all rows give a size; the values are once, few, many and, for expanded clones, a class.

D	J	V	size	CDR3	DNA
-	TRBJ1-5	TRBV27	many	CASSSGVNQPQHF	TGTGCCAGCAGTTCAGGGGTCAATCAGCCCCAGCATTTT
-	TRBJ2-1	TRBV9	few	CASSVAPYNEQFF	TGTGCCAGCAGCGTAGCCCCCTACAATGAGCAGTTCTTC
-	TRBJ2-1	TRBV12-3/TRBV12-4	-	CASRKLGPGNDNEQFF	TGTGCCAGCAGGAAGCTGGGACCCGGGAACGACAATGAGCAGTTCTTC
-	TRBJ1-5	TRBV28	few	CASSPLGGPDQPQHF	TGTGCCAGCAGTCCTTTGGGAGGCCCCGATCAGCCCCAGCATTTT
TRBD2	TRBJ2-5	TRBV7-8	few	CASSLVGAGVLGETQYF	TGTGCCAGCAGCTTAGTCGGGGCGGGAGTACTGGGAGAGACCCAGTACTTC
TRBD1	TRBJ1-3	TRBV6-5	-	CASSPTRDRVGNTIYF	TGTGCCAGCAGTCCAACTCGCGACAGGGTGGGAAACACCATATATTTT
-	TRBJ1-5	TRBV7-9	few	CASSDGGGTQHF	TGTGCCAGCAGCGACGGGGGGGGAACCCAGCATTTT
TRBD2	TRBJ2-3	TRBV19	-	CASTSRDYADTQYF	TGTGCCAGTACTAGTCGGGACTACGCAGATACGCAGTATTTT
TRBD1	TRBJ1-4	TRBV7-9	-	CASSARQGATNEKLFF	TGTGCCAGCAGCGCCCGACAGGGCGCAACTAATGAAAAACTGTTTTTT
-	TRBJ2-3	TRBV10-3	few	CAISELSTDTQYF	TGTGCCATCAGTGAGCTTAGCACAGATACGCAGTATTTT
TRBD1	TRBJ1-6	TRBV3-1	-	CASSQGQGASPLHF	TGTGCCAGCAGCCAAGGACAGGGGGCTTCACCCCTCCACTTT
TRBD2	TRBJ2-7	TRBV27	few	CASSLYASGSYHEQYF	TGTGCCAGCAGTTTATACGCTAGCGGGAGTTACCACGAGCAGTACTTC
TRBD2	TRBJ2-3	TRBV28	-	CASSARTSADTQYF	TGTGCCAGCAGTGCTCGGACTAGCGCTGATACGCAGTATTTT
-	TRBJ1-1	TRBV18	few	CASSPTGHPEAFF	TGTGCCAGCTCACCAACGGGACATCCTGAAGCTTTCTTT
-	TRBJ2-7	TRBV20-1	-	CSARGVFRPGSRPYEQYF	TGCAGTGCTAGAGGGGTTTTCCGTCCCGGGAGTCGACCCTACGAGCAGTACTTC
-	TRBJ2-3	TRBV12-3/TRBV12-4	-	CASSLHTTDTQYF	TGTGCCAGCAGTTTACATACTACAGATACGCAGTATTTT
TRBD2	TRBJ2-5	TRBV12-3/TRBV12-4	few	CASKPDGWEKNTSGKETQYF	TGTGCCAGCAAGCCCGATGGCTGGGAAAAAAATACTAGCGGGAAGGAGACCCAGTACTTC
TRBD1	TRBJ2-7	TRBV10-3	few	CATQAPGQDAYEQYF	TGTGCCACCCAAGCCCCGGGACAGGACGCCTACGAGCAGTACTTC
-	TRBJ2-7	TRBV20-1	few	CSASVEGGYEQYF	TGCAGTGCCAGCGTGGAGGGGGGCTACGAGCAGTACTTC
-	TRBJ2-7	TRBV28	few	CASSLFVGLSSYEQYF	TGTGCCAGCAGTTTATTCGTGGGCCTGAGCTCCTACGAGCAGTACTTC
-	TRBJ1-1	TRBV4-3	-	CASSQDLGGSGTEAFF	TGCGCCAGCAGCCAAGATCTAGGAGGGTCTGGAACTGAAGCTTTCTTT
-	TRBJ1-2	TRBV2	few	CASSEARVAGYTF	TGTGCCAGCAGTGAAGCAAGGGTCGCTGGCTACACCTTC
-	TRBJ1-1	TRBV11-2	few	CASSLGPSGTEAFF	TGTGCCAGCAGCTTAGGGCCATCGGGCACTGAAGCTTTCTTT
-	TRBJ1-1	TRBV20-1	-	CSARGTTGALPQGAFF	TGCAGTGCTAGAGGGACTACCGGGGCACTACCGCAGGGAGCTTTCTTT
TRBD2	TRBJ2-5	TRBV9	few	CASSVGLAASETQYF	TGTGCCAGCAGCGTGGGACTAGCGGCCTCGGAGACCCAGTACTTC
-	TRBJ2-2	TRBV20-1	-	CSARDPGSQTTGELFF	TGCAGTGCTAGAGATCCGGGATCCCAGACGACCGGGGAGCTGTTTTTT
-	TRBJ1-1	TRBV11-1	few	CASSLLRGPLTEAFF	TGTGCCAGCAGCCTATTACGGGGACCCCTCACTGAAGCTTTCTTT
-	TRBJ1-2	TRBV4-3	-	CASSQVRLPNYGYTF	TGCGCCAGCAGCCAAGTTCGCCTTCCTAACTATGGCTACACCTTC
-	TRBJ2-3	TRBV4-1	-	CASSRGTRALGDTQYF	TGCGCCAGCAGCCGTGGGACGAGGGCGCTGGGAGATACGCAGTATTTT
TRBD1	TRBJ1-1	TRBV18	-	CASSPQGQGHMYAFF	TGTGCCAGCTCACCACAGGGACAGGGCCATATGTATGCTTTCTTT
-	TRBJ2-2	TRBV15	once	CATSRDARTGELFF	TGTGCCACCAGCAGAGACGCGCGGACCGGGGAGCTGTTTTTT
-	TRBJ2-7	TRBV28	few	CASSQSAGTNYEQYF	TGTGCCAGCAGCCAAAGCGCAGGCACCAACTACGAGCAGTACTTC
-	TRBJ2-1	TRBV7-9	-	CASSLGWNEQFF	TGTGCCAGCAGCTTAGGTTGGAATGAGCAGTTCTTC
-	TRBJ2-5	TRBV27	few	CASSLLEGPPETQYF	TGTGCCAGCAGTTTATTAGAGGGACCCCCAGAGACCCAGTACTTC
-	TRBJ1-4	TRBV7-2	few	CASSLSGSRGEKLFF	TGTGCCAGCAGCTTATCAGGCTCACGCGGTGAAAAACTGTTTTTT
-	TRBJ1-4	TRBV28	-	CASRSGVSNEKLFF	TGTGCCAGCAGATCAGGGGTATCTAATGAAAAACTGTTTTTT
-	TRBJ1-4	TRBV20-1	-	CSASRSGGEKLFF	TGCAGTGCTAGTCGATCTGGGGGTGAAAAACTGTTTTTT
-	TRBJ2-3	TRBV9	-	CASSVVGFSSTDTQYF	TGTGCCAGCAGCGTAGTAGGCTTCTCTAGCACAGATACGCAGTATTTT
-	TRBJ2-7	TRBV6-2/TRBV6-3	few	CASTKRGHYEQYF	TGTGCCAGCACCAAACGGGGGCACTACGAGCAGTACTTC
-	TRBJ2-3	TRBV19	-	CASSIGEDTQYF	TGTGCCAGTAGTATAGGAGAAGATACGCAGTATTTT
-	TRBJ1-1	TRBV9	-	CASSDKDQEGDTEAFF	TGTGCCAGCAGCGACAAAGACCAGGAGGGGGACACTGAAGCTTTCTTT
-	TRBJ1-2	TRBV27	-	CASSRAMGTNYGYTF	TGTGCCAGCAGTAGAGCTATGGGCACCAACTATGGCTACACCTTC
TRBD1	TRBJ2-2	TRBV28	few	CASTGDRGNTGELFF	TGTGCCAGCACCGGGGACAGGGGGAACACCGGGGAGCTGTTTTTT
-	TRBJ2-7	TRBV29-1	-	CSVEVGSSDEQYF	TGCAGCGTTGAAGTGGGTAGCTCGGACGAGCAGTACTTC
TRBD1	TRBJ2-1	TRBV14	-	CASSLQGINEQFF	TGTGCCAGCAGCTTACAGGGGATTAATGAGCAGTTCTTC
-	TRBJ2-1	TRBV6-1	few	CASSRSESPNEQFF	TGTGCCAGCAGTAGAAGCGAGAGTCCCAATGAGCAGTTCTTC
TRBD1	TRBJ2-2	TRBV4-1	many	CASSQEGTGYSGELFF	TGCGCCAGCAGCCAAGAAGGGACAGGGTATTCCGGGGAGCTGTTTTTT
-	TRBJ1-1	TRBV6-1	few	CASTLIRGAEAFF	TGTGCCAGCACCCTCATTAGGGGGGCTGAAGCTTTCTTT